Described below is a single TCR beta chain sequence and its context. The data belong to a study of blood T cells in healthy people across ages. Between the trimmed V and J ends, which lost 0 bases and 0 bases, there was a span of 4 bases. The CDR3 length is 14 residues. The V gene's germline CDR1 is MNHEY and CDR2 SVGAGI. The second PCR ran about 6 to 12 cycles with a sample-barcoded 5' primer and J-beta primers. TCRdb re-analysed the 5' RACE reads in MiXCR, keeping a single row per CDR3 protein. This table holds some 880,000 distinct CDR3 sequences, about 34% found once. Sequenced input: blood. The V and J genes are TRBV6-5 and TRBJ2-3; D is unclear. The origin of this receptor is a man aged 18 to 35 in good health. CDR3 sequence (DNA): TGTGCCAGCAGTTACTCTAAGAGCACAGATACGCAGTATTTT. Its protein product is CASSYSKSTDTQYF.